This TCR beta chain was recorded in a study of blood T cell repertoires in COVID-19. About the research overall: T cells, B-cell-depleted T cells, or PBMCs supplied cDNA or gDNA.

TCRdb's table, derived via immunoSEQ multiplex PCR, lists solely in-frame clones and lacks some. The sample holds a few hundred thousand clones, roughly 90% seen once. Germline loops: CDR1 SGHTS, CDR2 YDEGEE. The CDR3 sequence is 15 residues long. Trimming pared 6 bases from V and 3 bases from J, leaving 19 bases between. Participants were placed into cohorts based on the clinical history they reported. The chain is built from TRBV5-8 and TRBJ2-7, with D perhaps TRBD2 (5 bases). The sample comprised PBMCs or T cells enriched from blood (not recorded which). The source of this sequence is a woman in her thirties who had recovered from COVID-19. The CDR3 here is CASTYPGAGRYEQYF. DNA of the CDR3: TGTGCCAGCACCTACCCGGGCGCGGGTCGCTACGAGCAGTACTTC.